The next 27 T cell receptor beta chains were all read from a single sample in a study of CD8+ T cells in alopecia areata. RNA was isolated and reverse transcribed to cDNA, the sequencing template. TCRdb's copy holds only in-frame clones and misses some; the assay was immunoSEQ multiplex PCR. The sample yields about 140,000 clones, roughly nine tenths seen once. Described treatment: oral pan-JAK inhibitor, 5-10 mg twice daily. This specimen consisted of CD8+ T cells sorted from blood, obtained at week 4, from a patient treated with tofacitinib. Receptor source: a human donor with alopecia areata.

This chain links TRBV5-1 with TRBJ1-5; no clear D gene. The CDR3 loop spans 15 amino acids. The germline V and J ends were trimmed by 5 bases and 0 bases, with 12 bases remaining between them. Germline V gene data show CDR1 as SGHRS and CDR2 as YFSETQ. The CDR3 DNA follows: TGCGCCAGCAGACAAACAACGGGTAGCAATCAGCCCCAGCATTTT. Amino acids: CASRQTTGSNQPQHF.

The rearrangement joins TRBV5-4 to TRBJ2-1; weak D call: TRBD2 (6 bases). The CDR3 spans 14 residues. V lost 4 bases and J lost 0, with 8 bases in between. Germline lookup yields CDR1 SGHNT and CDR2 YYREEE (reference sequence). CDR3 sequence: CASSRESSYNEQFF. The CDR3 DNA is TGTGCCAGCAGCCGGGAGAGCTCCTACAATGAGCAGTTCTTC.

The rearrangement links TRBV5-1 to TRBJ1-4, with a possible D match to TRBD1 (5 bases). This CDR3 has 16 residues. Germline V gene sequence: CDR1 SGHRS, CDR2 YFSETQ. V was clipped by 4 bases and J by 2 bases, with 15 bases between them. The CDR3 loop is CASSNDSGETNEKLFF. CDR3 coding DNA: TGCGCCAGCAGCAACGACAGCGGGGAGACTAATGAAAAACTGTTTTTT.

CDR3 protein: CASSTGLPMNDEQFF. Written as DNA, the CDR3 is TGTGCCAGCAGTACCGGCCTACCAATGAACGATGAGCAGTTCTTC. This chain joins TRBV7-9 and TRBJ2-1; D not certain. V was shortened by 6 bases and J by 8 bases, with 20 bases between the two germline ends. Germline CDR1 is SEHNR and CDR2 is FQNEAQ (reference sequence). The CDR3 loop spans 15 amino acids.

The V call is TRBV6-1, the J call TRBJ1-5; D unresolved. The CDR3 covers 12 residues. Germline V gene lookup returns CDR1 MNHNS and CDR2 SASEGT. The V gene lost 6 bases and the J gene lost 1 base, with 4 bases spanning the gap. CDR3 sequence: CASRESNQPQHF. CDR3 DNA sequence: TGTGCCAGCAGGGAAAGCAATCAGCCCCAGCATTTT.

J is TRBJ2-1 and V is TRBV7-9; 11 bases are a match to TRBD2. From germline, CDR1 is SEHNR and CDR2 FQNEAQ (reference sequence). With V trimmed by 5 bases and J by 1 base, 4 bases remained unmatched. This CDR3 region has 16 residues. CDR3: CASSPTSGMSYNEQFF. DNA for the CDR3: TGTGCCAGCAGCCCGACTAGCGGGATGTCCTACAATGAGCAGTTCTTC.

CDR3 DNA sequence: TGTGCCAGTAGTATGGGGGGGCCCTACAATGAGCAGTTCTTC. Protein sequence: CASSMGGPYNEQFF. The chain carries TRBV19 and TRBJ2-1, with a weak D call TRBD2 (7 bases). The CDR3 loop spans 14 amino acids. V lost 3 bases and J 2 bases, leaving 8 bases between the germline ends. Germline CDR1 is LNHDA and CDR2 is SQIVND (reference sequence).

V is TRBV30 and J is TRBJ2-1, with 7 positions matching TRBD2. This CDR3 has 14 residues. The ends lost 4 bases at V and 0 bases at J; junction bases unmatched: 3. Per the germline V gene, CDR1 is GTSNPN and CDR2 is SVGIG (reference sequence). CDR3 region: CAWIGGGSYNEQFF. CDR3 nucleotide sequence: TGTGCCTGGATTGGGGGGGGCTCCTACAATGAGCAGTTCTTC.

The V gene is TRBV27, the J gene TRBJ2-3; D remains unclear. The CDR3 is 12 residues long. Trimming shortened V by 5 bases and J by 2 bases, and 5 bases separated the two germline ends. Per germline, CDR1 MNHEY and CDR2 SMNVEV (reference sequence). The CDR3 bases are TGTGCCAGCAGTCGGAACACAGATACGCAGTATTTT. It codes for CASSRNTDTQYF.

The V and J genes are TRBV13 and TRBJ1-2; D is unclear. This CDR3 contains 15 residues. Germline CDR1 reads PRHDT; CDR2 reads FYEKMQ (reference sequence). V was shortened by 5 bases and J by 4 bases, with 17 bases between the two germline ends. The chain's CDR3 is CASSPGFDGSYGYTF. CDR3 coding DNA: TGTGCCAGCAGCCCCGGGTTCGACGGATCCTATGGCTACACCTTC.

Notes on this clone: A read error is possible here, since a much larger clone lies one base away. The chain has TRBV11-2 and TRBJ2-3; D unresolved. V was cut by 5 bases and J by 0 bases, with 3 bases left in between. There are 12 residues in the CDR3. Germline V lookup: CDR1 SGHAT, CDR2 FQNNGV. The CDR3 DNA sequence: TGTGCCAGCAGCGGAAGCACAGATACGCAGTATTTT. Its translation: CASSGSTDTQYF.

The chain couples TRBV4-1 to TRBJ1-5; maybe TRBD1 (5 bases). Germline CDR1 and CDR2: MGHRA and YSYEKL. The CDR3 contains 15 residues. V gave up 1 base and J gave up 5 bases, with 12 bases separating them. The CDR3, as DNA: TGCGCCAGCAGCCAAGTCGGCAGGGAGGATCAGCCCCAGCATTTT. This translates into CASSQVGREDQPQHF.

This clone was detected only once. J is TRBJ2-7 and V is TRBV27; TRBD1 matches at 8 bases. The CDR3 length is 13 residues. Germline V gene data show CDR1 as MNHEY and CDR2 as SMNVEV (reference sequence). V was clipped by 6 bases and J by 4 bases; unmatched bases: 5. CDR3 nucleotide sequence: TGTGCCAGCAGAAGGACAGGGCAGTACGAGCAGTACTTC. As protein: CASRRTGQYEQYF.

This clone has only one observation. The chain couples TRBV2 to TRBJ2-3, with D perhaps matching TRBD2 (5 bases). V dropped 6 bases and J dropped 2 bases, with 15 bases sitting between them. Germline lookup yields CDR1 SNHLY and CDR2 FYNNEI. This CDR3 region has 15 residues. The DNA for the CDR3 is TGTGCCAGCAGCGGGGAGCTGGATTCCACAGATACGCAGTATTTT. Protein: CASSGELDSTDTQYF.

The chain is built from TRBV6-1 and TRBJ2-7; D call uncertain. V was shortened by 0 bases and J by 3 bases, with 12 bases between the two germline ends. This CDR3 has 15 residues. Looked up from germline, CDR1 is MNHNS and CDR2 is SASEGT. Here the CDR3 DNA reads TGTGCCAGCAGTGAAGCGACCGCCGTTTACTACGAGCAGTACTTC. It yields the protein CASSEATAVYYEQYF.

The chain joins TRBV4-1 to TRBJ2-1; D remains ambiguous. V was clipped by 1 base and J by 5 bases, with 6 bases between them. This CDR3 contains 13 residues. CDR1 and CDR2 from the germline V gene are MGHRA and YSYEKL. CDR3 nucleotide sequence: TGCGCCAGCAGCCAAGGACGCAACAATGAGCAGTTCTTC. It encodes CASSQGRNNEQFF.

The chain links TRBV4-1 to TRBJ2-3, with 11 bases fitting TRBD2. V trimming: 3 bases; J trimming: 5 bases; junction bases outside the gene matches: 1. Per the germline V gene, CDR1 is MGHRA and CDR2 is YSYEKL. CDR3 length: 14 amino acids. CDR3 sequence: CASSHGTSGDTQYF. The CDR3, as DNA: TGCGCCAGCAGCCATGGGACTAGCGGAGATACGCAGTATTTT.

The chain links TRBV4-1 to TRBJ1-2; 7 positions match TRBD1. CDR3 length: 14 residues. CDR1 is MGHRA, CDR2 YSYEKL, per germline. V lost 1 base, J lost 4 bases, and 3 bases stayed unmatched. The CDR3 DNA reads as TGCGCCAGCAGCCAAGCCGGGACAGCCTATGGCTACACCTTC. It yields the protein CASSQAGTAYGYTF.

This clone was seen more than once but under ten times. The chain employs TRBV7-9 and TRBJ1-2; 10 nucleotides match TRBD1. V shed 5 bases and J 4 bases; nucleotides not matched to a gene: 13. The CDR3 is made up of 17 amino acids. Germline CDR1 reads SEHNR; CDR2 reads FQNEAQ (reference sequence). The DNA for the CDR3 is TGTGCCAGCAGCCCCTCGACAGGGGGCATATTCTCCTATGGCTACACCTTC. Encoded protein: CASSPSTGGIFSYGYTF.

This sequence joins TRBV9 and TRBJ2-2; tentatively, D is TRBD1 (5 bases). The germline V gene encodes CDR1 SGDLS and CDR2 YYNGEE. The germline V and J ends were trimmed by 0 bases and 6 bases, with 6 bases remaining between them. This CDR3 comprises 13 residues. In nucleotides, the CDR3 is TGTGCCAGCAGCGTAGTACAGGCCGGGGAGCTGTTTTTT. It codes for CASSVVQAGELFF. Full variable domain (remainder filled in from reference TRBV9 and TRBJ2-2): DSGVTQTPKHLITATGQRVTLRCSPRSGDLSVYWYQQSLDQGLQFLIQYYNGEERAKGNILERFSAQQFPDLHSELNLSSLELGDSALYFCASSVVQAGELFFGEGSRLTVL.

DNA for the CDR3: TGTGCCAGCAGTGAAATCAGCCGTTGGGCGGGAACCGGGGAGCTGTTTTTT. It codes for CASSEISRWAGTGELFF. This sequence joins TRBV2 and TRBJ2-2; D possibly corresponds to TRBD2 (6 bases). V dropped 2 bases and J dropped 5 bases, with 18 bases sitting between them. This CDR3 region has 17 residues. Per the germline V gene, CDR1 is SNHLY and CDR2 is FYNNEI.

The J gene is TRBJ2-7, the V gene TRBV18; 7 bases are a match to TRBD1. Per germline, CDR1 KGHSH and CDR2 LQKENI. The CDR3 loop spans 13 amino acids. With V trimmed by 6 bases and J by 3 bases, 5 bases remained unmatched. The CDR3 protein is CASSNDRDYEQYF. Written as DNA, the CDR3 is TGTGCCAGCTCTAACGACAGGGACTACGAGCAGTACTTC.

The chain combines TRBV19 with TRBJ2-7; the D is unclear. The V end was cut by 6 bases, the J end by 2 bases, with 14 bases between. The CDR3 is made up of 14 amino acids. In germline, CDR1 is LNHDA, CDR2 SQIVND (reference sequence). CDR3 bases: TGTGCCAGTAGCTCTATGTCATTTACCTACGAGCAGTACTTC. Translating it yields CASSSMSFTYEQYF.

This clone has just one count. The V call is TRBV28, the J call TRBJ2-3; D is possibly TRBD2 (6 bases). V shed 6 bases and J shed 2 bases, with 21 bases lying between them. The germline CDR1 and CDR2 sequences are MDHEN and SYDVKM. The CDR3 loop spans 17 amino acids. This CDR3 is CASRKNLASHPTDTQYF. CDR3 coding DNA: TGTGCCAGCAGAAAGAACCTAGCGAGTCATCCCACAGATACGCAGTATTTT.

This clone appeared a single time. The J gene is TRBJ2-2, the V gene TRBV5-1; D is uncertain. Germline V gene lookup returns CDR1 SGHRS and CDR2 YFSETQ. This CDR3 has 14 amino acids. V was cut by 0 bases and J by 6 bases, with 9 bases left in between. In DNA form, the CDR3 reads TGCGCCAGCAGCTTGGAATGGGCAGCCGGGGAGCTGTTTTTT. Protein product: CASSLEWAAGELFF.

This chain links TRBV7-9 with TRBJ2-1, with 7 bases that match TRBD2. The length of the CDR3 is 13 residues. The germline gives CDR1 SEHNR, CDR2 FQNEAQ (reference sequence). V trimming: 6 bases; J trimming: 9 bases; junction bases outside the gene matches: 8. This CDR3 reads CASRFGTTPEQFF. CDR3 DNA sequence: TGTGCCAGCAGATTCGGGACTACCCCTGAGCAGTTCTTC.

This rearrangement joins TRBV5-1 to TRBJ2-1, with 7 bases aligning to TRBD2. CDR3 length: 15 residues. Germline V CDR1 and CDR2: SGHRS, YFSETQ. Trimming removed 1 base from V and 2 bases from J; junction bases left unmatched: 3. CDR3 sequence reads: CASSLPGLTYNEQFF. The DNA for the CDR3 is TGCGCCAGCAGCTTGCCGGGACTAACCTACAATGAGCAGTTCTTC. Together with reference TRBV5-1 and TRBJ2-1, the CDR3 gives the full variable domain: KAGVTQTPRYLIKTRGQQVTLSCSPISGHRSVSWYQQTPGQGLQFLFEYFSETQRNKGNFPGRFSGRQFSNSRSEMNVSTLELGDSALYLCASSLPGLTYNEQFFGPGTRLTVL.